The clone carrying this T cell receptor (beta chain) was seen only a few times. This sample was taken from a study of OX40 agonist ivuxolimab in advanced cancers. Sequenced by immunoSEQ multiplex PCR; TCRdb stores in-frame clones only, minus some. The sample lists about 98,000 clones, approximately 86% occurring once. With 1 base clipped from V and 3 bases from J, the junction kept 11 bases outside the gene matches. CDR1 and CDR2 from the germline V gene are MGHRA and YSYEKL. The CDR3 is made up of 18 amino acids. The receptor was isolated from an adult with an advanced solid tumor such as melanoma, head and neck, liver or kidney cancer. The genes are TRBV4-1 and TRBJ2-2; TRBD1 agrees at 7 bases. The sample consisted of CD4+ or CD8+ T cells sorted from blood, taken in a trial of the OX40 agonist ivuxolimab. The CDR3 coding sequence is TGCGCCAGCAGCCAAGCCCCTCGACAGGGAGCGGACACCGGGGAGCTGTTTTTT. Protein sequence: CASSQAPRQGADTGELFF.